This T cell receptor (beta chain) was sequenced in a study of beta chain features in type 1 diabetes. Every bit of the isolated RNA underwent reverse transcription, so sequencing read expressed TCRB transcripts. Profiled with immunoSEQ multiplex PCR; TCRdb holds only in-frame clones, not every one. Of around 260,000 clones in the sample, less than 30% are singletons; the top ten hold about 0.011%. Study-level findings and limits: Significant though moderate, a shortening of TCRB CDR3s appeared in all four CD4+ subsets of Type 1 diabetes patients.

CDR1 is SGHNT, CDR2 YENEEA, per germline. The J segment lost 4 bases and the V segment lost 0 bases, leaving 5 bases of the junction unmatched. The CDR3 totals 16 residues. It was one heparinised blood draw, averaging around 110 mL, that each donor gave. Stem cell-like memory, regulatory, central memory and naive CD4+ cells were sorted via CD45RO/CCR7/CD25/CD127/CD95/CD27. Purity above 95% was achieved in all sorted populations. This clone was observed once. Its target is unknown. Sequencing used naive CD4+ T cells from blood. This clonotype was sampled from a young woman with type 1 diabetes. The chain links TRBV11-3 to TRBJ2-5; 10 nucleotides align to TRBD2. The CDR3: CASSLEASGSRETQYF. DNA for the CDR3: TGTGCCAGCAGCTTAGAGGCTAGCGGGAGTAGAGAGACCCAGTACTTC.